This record covers a single T cell receptor beta chain. Its antigen is unidentified. These data are taken from a study of T cell repertoires in cytomegalovirus infection. Across the study: Shared public TCR beta signatures pointed to both CMV infection and a matching HLA type.

Study-wide points: Frequencies of public TCR beta families were cumulated, and this identified carriers of CMV plus the relevant HLA. HLA-C-restricted CMV-specific TCR beta clonotypes were dominant in the ex vivo response.

Via MiXCR, TCRdb re-called the reads, giving one row per CDR3 protein. The sample includes 680,000 or so distinct CDR3 sequences, 35% of them seen just once. This TCR was recovered from a human donor in good health (CMV status not recorded). Some clones in this sample may be carry-over from other donors' samples. Sequenced: PBMCs.

This CDR3 reads CSAHPTGRDEQYF. Written as DNA, the CDR3 is TGCAGTGCTCACCCGACAGGGAGGGACGAGCAGTACTTC. The gene calls are TRBV20-1 and TRBJ2-7; the D call may be TRBD1 or TRBD2 (7 bases each). CDR3 size: 13 residues. Trimming removed 5 bases at V and 5 bases at J, with 16 bases between. Germline lookup yields CDR1 DFQATT and CDR2 SNEGSKA (reference sequence).